The 3 T cell receptor beta chains below were found in one sample sequenced in a study of T cell responses to AZD1222 COVID-19 vaccine. Assay: immunoSEQ multiplex PCR; the TCRdb copy retains only in-frame clones and omits some. The data hold more than 120,000 clones, with more than 70% observed a single time. Sequencing used peripheral blood, obtained 28 days after the second AZD1222 dose. The source is an adult who received the AZD1222 COVID-19 vaccine.

The chain has TRBV6-5 and TRBJ1-5; TRBD1 matches at 7 bases. V lost 11 bases and J lost 0; bases outside the gene matches: 10. Germline loops: CDR1 MNHEY, CDR2 SVGAGI. CDR3 length equals 15 residues. The CDR3 DNA reads TGTGCCGGCGCGGGTGGGGACAGTAGCAATCAGCCCCAGCATTTT. Its protein is CAGAGGDSSNQPQHF.

The genes are TRBV7-3 and TRBJ2-1; weak D call: TRBD2 (6 bases). V was cut by 0 bases and J by 2 bases, with 14 bases left in between. The CDR3 covers 17 residues. Germline values: CDR1 SGHTA, CDR2 FQGTGA. The CDR3 region is CASSLTPAGEAYNEQFF. CDR3 sequence (DNA): TGTGCCAGCAGCTTAACCCCAGCTGGGGAGGCCTACAATGAGCAGTTCTTC.

The J gene is TRBJ1-2, the V gene TRBV28; the D gene is possibly TRBD1 (6 bases). Germline V CDR1 and CDR2: MDHEN, SYDVKM. This CDR3 comprises 13 residues. The V gene lost 4 bases and the J gene lost 2 bases, with 8 bases spanning the gap. This CDR3 is CASSSQGNYGYTF. The CDR3 coding sequence is TGTGCCAGCAGTTCCCAGGGGAACTATGGCTACACCTTC.